The next 24 T cell receptor beta chains were all read from a single sample in a study of beta chain features in type 1 diabetes. General study points: In all four CD4+ subsets, TCRB CDR3 length was significantly, moderately reduced in type 1 diabetes.

Isolated RNA was reverse transcribed in full, so expressed TCRB transcripts were sequenced. Clones were sequenced by immunoSEQ multiplex PCR, and TCRdb holds only the in-frame ones, with some missing. Of over 100,000 clones in the sample, over 15% were seen once. For these TCRs, the target antigens are not known. Sequencing input: central memory CD4+ T cells from blood. The receptors were sampled from a man younger than 40 with type 1 diabetes.

This chain uses TRBV15 with TRBJ1-2; possibly TRBD1 for D (5 bases). This CDR3 has 15 amino acids. Trimming shortened V by 0 bases and J by 1 base, and 9 bases separated the two germline ends. Germline-derived CDR1 and CDR2 are LNHNV and YYDKDF (reference sequence). The CDR3 reads CATSRDWQGNYGYTF. In DNA form, the CDR3 reads TGTGCCACCAGCAGAGATTGGCAGGGTAACTATGGCTACACCTTC.

This clone was detected a few times. The chain employs TRBV10-3 and TRBJ1-2, with no clear D. The CDR3 covers 13 residues. Germline values: CDR1 ENHRY, CDR2 SYGVKD. Deletions cut 6 bases from V and 6 bases from J, with 14 bases between. The chain's CDR3 is CAISRSTDHGYTF. The CDR3 region has the DNA TGTGCCATCAGCCGATCTACAGATCATGGCTACACCTTC.

The chain employs TRBV28 and TRBJ2-1, with D possibly TRBD1 on 5 matching bases. Germline lookup yields CDR1 MDHEN and CDR2 SYDVKM. The CDR3 covers 15 residues. The V and J ends lost 4 bases and 6 bases respectively, with 16 bases between them. The CDR3 DNA is TGTGCCAGCAGTTCCGACAGCCAGTATACCAATGAGCAGTTCTTC. Its protein is CASSSDSQYTNEQFF.

A few counts support this clone. The chain combines TRBV7-8 with TRBJ2-7, with unresolved D. The V end lost 4 bases, the J end lost 0 bases, and 13 bases lay between the germline ends. The CDR3 is 15 amino acids. Germline values: CDR1 SGHVS, CDR2 FQNEAQ. The CDR3 nucleotides read TGTGCCAGCAGCTCATTATATGGTAGCTCCTACGAGCAGTACTTC. This sequence encodes CASSSLYGSSYEQYF.

This clone has a handful of counts. The CDR3 is CASSGRAGHSPLHF. The CDR3 nucleotides read TGTGCCAGCAGCGGAAGGGCAGGCCATTCACCCCTCCACTTT. The chain has TRBV9 and TRBJ1-6; no definite D call. Trimming left V 3 bases short and J 8 bases short, with 12 bases between. The germline gives CDR1 SGDLS, CDR2 YYNGEE. This CDR3 comprises 14 residues.

The table lists this clone with a few counts. J is TRBJ2-1 and V is TRBV14, with D possibly TRBD1 on 5 matching bases. CDR1 SGHDN and CDR2 FVKESK come from the germline V gene. V was pared by 2 bases and J by 12 bases, with 14 bases between. CDR3 length: 13 residues. CDR3 region: CASSQLGRQGQFF. CDR3 coding DNA: TGTGCCAGCAGCCAATTAGGAAGGCAGGGGCAGTTCTTC.

This clone has a handful of counts. The gene calls are TRBV4-1 and TRBJ1-5, with TRBD1 identical over 8 bases. The CDR3 extends over 16 amino acids. Per the germline V gene, CDR1 is MGHRA and CDR2 is YSYEKL. J was trimmed by 4 bases and V by 2 bases; bases with no gene match: 7. The CDR3 reads CASSQQGTGGNQPQHF. The CDR3 DNA reads as TGCGCCAGCAGCCAACAGGGGACAGGAGGGAATCAGCCCCAGCATTTT.

This clone was found a few times. This chain links TRBV5-4 with TRBJ2-1; D gene unclear. This CDR3 region has 15 residues. Germline loops: CDR1 SGHNT, CDR2 YYREEE (reference sequence). Trimming left V 4 bases short and J 2 bases short, with 13 bases between. The CDR3 region has the DNA TGTGCCAGCAGCCCCCCCTCTACCACCTACAATGAGCAGTTCTTC. Translating it yields CASSPPSTTYNEQFF.

This clone was recorded a few times. The J gene is TRBJ1-6, the V gene TRBV9; TRBD1 is a possible D gene (5 bases). Germline V lookup: CDR1 SGDLS, CDR2 YYNGEE. V lost 3 bases and J lost 10, with 17 bases in between. CDR3 length: 15 residues. The CDR3 spells CASSAQGSVGSPLHF. The DNA for the CDR3 is TGTGCCAGCAGCGCTCAGGGATCCGTTGGGTCACCCCTCCACTTT.

This clone was found a few times. The chain has TRBV2 and TRBJ2-7; the match to TRBD1 covers 9 bases. CDR1 is SNHLY and CDR2 is FYNNEI in the germline V gene. J was trimmed by 4 bases and V by 5 bases; bases with no gene match: 6. The CDR3 runs to 14 residues. In DNA form, the CDR3 reads TGTGCCAGCAGTAGGGGACAGGGTAATTACGAGCAGTACTTC. Its protein is CASSRGQGNYEQYF. The variable domain in full, with the rest retrieved from reference TRBV2 and TRBJ2-7, is EPEVTQTPSHQVTQMGQEVILRCVPISNHLYFYWYRQILGQKVEFLVSFYNNEISEKSEIFDDQFSVERPDGSNFTLKIRSTKLEDSAMYFCASSRGQGNYEQYFGPGTRLTVT.

This clone has a handful of counts. The chain recombines TRBV28 with TRBJ2-7; D is tentatively TRBD1 or TRBD2 (5 bases each). The CDR3 is 16 residues long. The germline CDR1 and CDR2 sequences are MDHEN and SYDVKM. Trimming cost V 2 bases and J 0 bases, with 14 bases left between them. The CDR3 bases are TGTGCCAGCAGTTTACCAGACAGAGGGCGCTCCTACGAGCAGTACTTC. This translates into CASSLPDRGRSYEQYF.

This rearrangement joins TRBV27 to TRBJ2-7; maybe TRBD1 (5 bases). The CDR3 length is 14 residues. V dropped 7 bases and J dropped 2 bases, with 15 bases sitting between them. Germline CDR1 MNHEY, CDR2 SMNVEV (reference sequence). The CDR3 region is CASKGVVNTYEQYF. CDR3 coding DNA: TGTGCCAGCAAAGGGGTAGTCAATACCTACGAGCAGTACTTC.

The genes are TRBV2 and TRBJ1-1; TRBD1 matches at 7 bases. V was clipped by 5 bases and J by 0 bases; unmatched bases: 3. The CDR3 consists of 14 residues. Germline V gene lookup returns CDR1 SNHLY and CDR2 FYNNEI. CDR3 bases: TGTGCCAGCAGTATCCAGGGGGTGAACACTGAAGCTTTCTTT. The encoded protein is CASSIQGVNTEAFF. The full variable domain, with the rest looked up from reference TRBV2 and TRBJ1-1, is EPEVTQTPSHQVTQMGQEVILRCVPISNHLYFYWYRQILGQKVEFLVSFYNNEISEKSEIFDDQFSVERPDGSNFTLKIRSTKLEDSAMYFCASSIQGVNTEAFFGQGTRLTVV.

This clone was detected once. V is TRBV29-1 and J is TRBJ1-2, with D possibly matching TRBD1 (5 bases). Germline CDR1 reads SQVTM; CDR2 reads ANQGSEA. CDR3 length: 11 residues. The chain's CDR3 is CSGMAGGGYTF. CDR3 DNA sequence: TGCAGTGGGATGGCCGGGGGTGGCTACACCTTC.

This clone was seen a handful of times. The J gene is TRBJ2-5, the V gene TRBV18; perhaps TRBD2 as D (5 bases). Germline V gene data show CDR1 as KGHSH and CDR2 as LQKENI. The CDR3 length is 18 residues. V gave up 1 base and J gave up 2 bases, with 20 bases separating them. DNA for the CDR3: TGTGCCAGCTCACCACAGGTCGGCGGAGGAAGGAGTCAAGAGACCCAGTACTTC. Protein sequence: CASSPQVGGGRSQETQYF.

Only a few counts were recorded for this clone. The chain has TRBV7-2 and TRBJ2-5; 7 bases are shared with TRBD1. The CDR3 spans 18 residues. Germline V gene sequence: CDR1 SGHTA, CDR2 FQGNSA. The V gene end was trimmed by 2 bases and the J gene end by 4 bases; junction bases not matched to a gene: 16. CDR3 loop: CASSLRPPDRTGPETQYF. The CDR3, as DNA: TGTGCCAGCAGCTTAAGGCCCCCGGACAGGACGGGGCCAGAGACCCAGTACTTC. Supplemented by reference TRBV7-2 and TRBJ2-5, the full variable domain reads GAGVSQSPSNKVTEKGKDVELRCDPISGHTALYWYRQSLGQGLEFLIYFQGNSAPDKSGLPSDRFSAERTGGSVSTLTIQRTQQEDSAVYLCASSLRPPDRTGPETQYFGPGTRLLVL.

This clone was seen a handful of times. This chain links TRBV6-5 with TRBJ1-2; TRBD1 matches 7 bases. Germline lookup yields CDR1 MNHEY and CDR2 SVGAGI. J gave up 12 bases and V 2 bases, and 9 bases lay outside the gene matches. This CDR3 contains 13 residues. The CDR3 DNA reads TGTGCCAGCAGTTACCGACAGGGCCCTCTCAACACCTTC. Translation gives CASSYRQGPLNTF.

Here the CDR3 reads CASSSVAGTYGYTF. CDR3 DNA sequence: TGCGCCAGCAGCTCAGTGGCGGGCACCTATGGCTACACCTTC. The genes are TRBV5-1 and TRBJ1-2; no firm D call. Germline CDR1 reads SGHRS; CDR2 reads YFSETQ. V was shortened by 3 bases and J by 4 bases, with 13 bases between the two germline ends. This CDR3 is built from 14 residues.

The chain joins TRBV7-9 to TRBJ2-1, with D perhaps matching TRBD1 (6 bases). The V gene's germline CDR1 is SEHNR and CDR2 FQNEAQ (reference sequence). With 1 base removed from V and 7 bases from J, the gap between germline ends came to 14 bases. This CDR3 comprises 15 residues. CDR3 DNA: TGTGCCAGCAGCTTAGGGGTGGGGGCACGAAATGAGCAGTTCTTC. Translating it yields CASSLGVGARNEQFF.

The chain carries TRBV5-4 and TRBJ1-2, with a tentative D call TRBD1 (5 bases). Germline values: CDR1 SGHNT, CDR2 YYREEE (reference sequence). V was shortened by 4 bases and J by 8 bases, with 15 bases between the two germline ends. The CDR3 consists of 13 residues. CDR3 bases: TGTGCCAGCAGCCTAAACTGGGGGGACGGCTACACCTTC. Amino acids: CASSLNWGDGYTF.

This clone has only a few counts. Other DNA sequences in the sample encode the same CDR3. The chain employs TRBV29-1 and TRBJ1-1, with a weak D call TRBD1 (5 bases). Trimming cost V 6 bases and J 1 base, with 9 bases left between them. CDR3 length: 12 residues. Germline V gives CDR1 SQVTM, CDR2 ANQGSEA. The CDR3 protein is CSVAQGNTEAFF. The CDR3 DNA sequence: TGCAGCGTGGCGCAGGGGAACACTGAAGCTTTCTTT.

There are a few counts of this clone. The chain joins TRBV29-1 to TRBJ2-1, with 13 bases aligning to TRBD2. The CDR3 runs to 16 residues. J was trimmed by 8 bases and V by 7 bases; bases with no gene match: 14. In germline, CDR1 is SQVTM, CDR2 ANQGSEA. This CDR3 is CSAPGRGLAGRDEQFF. CDR3 DNA sequence: TGCAGCGCCCCAGGGCGGGGACTAGCGGGGCGGGATGAGCAGTTCTTC.

This clone occurred a few times. This chain joins TRBV29-1 and TRBJ1-2; possibly TRBD1 for D (6 bases). Germline V gene sequence: CDR1 SQVTM, CDR2 ANQGSEA. V was shortened by 6 bases and J by 1 base, with 12 bases between the two germline ends. The CDR3 spans 13 residues. CDR3 bases: TGCAGCGTCGCGATAGGGGGTAACTATGGCTACACCTTC. Translation: CSVAIGGNYGYTF.

The sample holds many counts of this clone. The genes are TRBV4-3 and TRBJ2-4, with 7 bases matching TRBD1. The CDR3 loop spans 14 amino acids. Germline CDR1 and CDR2: LGHNA and YSLEER. Losses at the gene ends were 0 bases for V and 6 bases for J; bases not matched to a gene: 2. Here the CDR3 DNA reads TGCGCCAGCAGCCAAGATGACAGGGCAAACATTCAGTACTTC. The encoded protein is CASSQDDRANIQYF.